Detailed here is one T cell receptor beta chain. The antigen it recognizes is unknown. No much larger clonotype is one base removed from it; base qualities were not supplied. This record belongs to a study of PD-L1 blockade in urothelial cancer listed by TCRdb under 2017. In the study overall: All patients started therapy in about 2014 and received atezolizumab 1,200 mg intravenously every 3 weeks. About 90% of the 29 patients were identified as males with urothelial cancer of bladder origin, and a prior smoking history was reported by 18 of 29 patients. An ECOG performance status of 0 or 1 was recorded for the patients, and 0 to 3 prior chemotherapy regimens had been received by the patients. Blood samples were analyzed 3 weeks after the start of treatment (second dose) and 6 weeks after the start of treatment. Blood samples gave median yields of around 150,000 T cells and over 80,000 unique TCRs, along with a median clonality of 0.080. An exploratory multi-omic analysis was conducted of the somatic, immune and clinical correlates of response to PD-L1 blockade with atezolizumab in urothelial cancer. Pretreatment tumor samples and matched peripheral blood, collected serially before and after atezolizumab treatment, underwent TCR sequencing. Durable clinical benefit was defined as progression-free survival longer than 6 months, and TCR features were also tested against progression-free and overall survival. Whole exome sequencing and RNA sequencing of pretreatment tumors were performed alongside TCR sequencing in the same patients. Nine patients reached durable clinical benefit, while some 21 patients did not. Pretreatment blood TCR-seq was available for about 27 patients, at least one posttreatment blood collection was obtained for around 24 patients, and tumor TCR-seq was available for around 24 patients.

Each PCR received spiked-in synthetic TCR analog templates so that absolute template abundance could be estimated from read counts. The immunoSEQ assay used bias-controlled V and J gene primers to amplify TCRbeta CDR3 regions from genomic DNA. Rearranged TCRbeta segments were sequenced at approximately 20X coverage. Regarding the original processing steps: Clustering was used to correct sequencing errors, and CDR3s were annotated against IMGT so that V, D and J genes could be assigned. Downstream analyses used only productive TCRbeta rearrangements, leaving out any out-of-frame or stop-codon sequences. Clonality was computed as one minus Shannon entropy normalized by the log of the number of unique productive sequences. Fisher's exact test with Benjamini-Hochberg correction, at a threshold of adjusted p below 0.01, was used to find clones that differed between time points or between blood and tumor. Not all clones reach the TCRdb copy of this immuneACCESS table, which keeps in-frame sequences only. Checked studies attribute under half of the gap to unresolved V genes and leave the rest unexplained. That table is the source of V, J and clone size, and D and trimming were worked out from the DNA. Within this sample are some 35,000 clones, with about 93% of them counted one time only. The ten largest clones add up to around 7.7% of the sample.

The germline V end is reduced by 3 bases and the J end by 1 base; junction bases left unmatched: 9. The CDR3 goes from the cysteine to the phenylalanine over 16 residues. Left in the record is the CDR3 DNA by itself, 48 bases read in frame from the first base. According to the germline V gene (reference sequence), CDR1 reads LNHDA and CDR2 reads SQIVND. The cohort included 29 patients with locally advanced or metastatic urothelial carcinoma who were treated at Memorial Sloan Kettering on a trial protocol. Peripheral blood mononuclear cells were collected pretreatment and during treatment, with between 1 and 8 total time points per patient. The Qiagen DNeasy Blood extraction kit was used to purify genomic DNA from total PBMCs and from tumor samples. PBMCs were collected pretreatment and during treatment, and were isolated and stored as previously described. Here is what the overall study found, with its caveats: Because the sample size was small (n of about 29) and many of the analyses were exploratory, the results are meant to be hypothesis-generating. Improved progression-free and overall survival was found to be associated with pretreatment peripheral blood TCR clonality below the median. At 3 weeks after the start of treatment, tumor-associated TCR clones in peripheral blood had expanded more in patients with durable benefit (n ≈ 22, p = 0.022).

The input for sequencing was PBMCs, taken around atezolizumab (anti-PD-L1) treatment. The rearranged segments are TRBV19 and TRBJ2-7; TRBD2 fits 7 bases in the junction. The receptor was isolated from a man aged 65 to 85 with urothelial cancer. The nucleotides read TGTGCCAGTAGTATCTCTTTGGCTAGCGGATCCTACGAGCAGTACTTC. Translated, it reads CASSISLASGSYEQYF.